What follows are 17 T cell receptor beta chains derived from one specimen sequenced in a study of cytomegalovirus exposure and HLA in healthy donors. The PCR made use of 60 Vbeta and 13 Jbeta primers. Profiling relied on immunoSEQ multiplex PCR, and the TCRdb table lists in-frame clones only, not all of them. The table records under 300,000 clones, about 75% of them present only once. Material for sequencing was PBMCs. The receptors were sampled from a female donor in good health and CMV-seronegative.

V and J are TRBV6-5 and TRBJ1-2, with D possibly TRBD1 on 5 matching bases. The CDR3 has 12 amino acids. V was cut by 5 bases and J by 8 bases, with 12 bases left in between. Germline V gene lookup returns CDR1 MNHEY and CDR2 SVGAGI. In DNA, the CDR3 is TGTGCCAGCAGTAGGCAGGGAAGGGGCTACACCTTC. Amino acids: CASSRQGRGYTF.

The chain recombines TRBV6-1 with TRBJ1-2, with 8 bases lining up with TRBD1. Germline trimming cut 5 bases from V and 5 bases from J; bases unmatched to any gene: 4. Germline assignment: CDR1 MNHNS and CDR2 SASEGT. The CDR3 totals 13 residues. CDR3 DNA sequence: TGTGCCAGCAGTCCAGACAGGGGTTATGGCTACACCTTC. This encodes CASSPDRGYGYTF.

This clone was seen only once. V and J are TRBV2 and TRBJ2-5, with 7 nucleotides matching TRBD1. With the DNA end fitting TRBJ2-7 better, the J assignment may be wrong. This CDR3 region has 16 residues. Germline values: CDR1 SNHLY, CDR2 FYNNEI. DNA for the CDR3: TGTGCCAGCAGTGGGATCCAGGGGGTAAGCTCCTACGAGCAGTACTTC. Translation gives CASSGIQGVSSYEQYF.

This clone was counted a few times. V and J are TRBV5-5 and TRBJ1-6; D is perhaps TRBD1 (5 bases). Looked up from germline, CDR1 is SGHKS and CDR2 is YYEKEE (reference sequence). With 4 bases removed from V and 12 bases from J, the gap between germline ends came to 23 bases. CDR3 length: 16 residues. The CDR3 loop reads CASSPPGTEKGKPLHF. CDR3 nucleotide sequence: TGTGCCAGCAGCCCACCCGGGACTGAGAAAGGAAAACCCCTCCACTTT.

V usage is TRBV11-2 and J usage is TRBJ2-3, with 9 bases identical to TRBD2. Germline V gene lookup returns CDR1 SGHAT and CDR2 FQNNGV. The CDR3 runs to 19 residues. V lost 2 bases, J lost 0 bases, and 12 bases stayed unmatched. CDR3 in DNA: TGTGCCAGCAGCTTACCCCCTCGCGGGAGGGTACTCAGCACAGATACGCAGTATTTT. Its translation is CASSLPPRGRVLSTDTQYF. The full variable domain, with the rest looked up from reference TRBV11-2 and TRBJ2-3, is EAGVAQSPRYKIIEKRQSVAFWCNPISGHATLYWYQQILGQGPKLLIQFQNNGVVDDSQLPKDRFSAERLKGVDSTLKIQPAKLEDSAVYLCASSLPPRGRVLSTDTQYFGPGTRLTVL.

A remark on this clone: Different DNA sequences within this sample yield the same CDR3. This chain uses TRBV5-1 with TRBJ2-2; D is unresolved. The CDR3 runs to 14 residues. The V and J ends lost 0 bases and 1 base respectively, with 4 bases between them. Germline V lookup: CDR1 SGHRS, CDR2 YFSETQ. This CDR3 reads CASSLGQNTGELFF. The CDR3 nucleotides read TGCGCCAGCAGCTTGGGGCAGAACACCGGGGAGCTGTTTTTT.

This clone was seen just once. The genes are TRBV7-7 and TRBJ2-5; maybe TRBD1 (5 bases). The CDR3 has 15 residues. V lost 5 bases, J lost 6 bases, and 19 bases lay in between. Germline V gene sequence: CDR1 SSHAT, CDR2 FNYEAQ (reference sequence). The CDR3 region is CASSLSGQLRQTQYF. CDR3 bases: TGTGCCAGCAGCCTATCTGGACAACTCCGACAGACCCAGTACTTC.

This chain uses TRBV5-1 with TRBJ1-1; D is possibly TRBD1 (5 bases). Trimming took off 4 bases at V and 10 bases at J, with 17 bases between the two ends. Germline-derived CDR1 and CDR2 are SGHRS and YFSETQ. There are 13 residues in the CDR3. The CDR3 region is CASSLDYRQRAFF. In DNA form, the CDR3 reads TGCGCCAGCAGCCTGGACTACAGGCAACGAGCTTTCTTT.

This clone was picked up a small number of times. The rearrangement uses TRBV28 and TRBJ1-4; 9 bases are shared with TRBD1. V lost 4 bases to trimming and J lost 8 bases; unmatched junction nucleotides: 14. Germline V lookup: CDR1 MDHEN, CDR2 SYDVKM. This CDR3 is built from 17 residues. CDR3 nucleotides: TGTGCCAGCAGTTCCCCCTTACACAGGGGGCGCGAGGAAAAACTGTTTTTT. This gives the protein CASSSPLHRGREEKLFF.

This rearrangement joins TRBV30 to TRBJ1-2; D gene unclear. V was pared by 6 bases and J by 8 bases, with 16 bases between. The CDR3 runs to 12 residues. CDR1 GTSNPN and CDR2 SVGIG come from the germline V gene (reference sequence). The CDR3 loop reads CACPGKEDGYTF. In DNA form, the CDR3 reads TGTGCCTGTCCGGGGAAAGAGGACGGCTACACCTTC.

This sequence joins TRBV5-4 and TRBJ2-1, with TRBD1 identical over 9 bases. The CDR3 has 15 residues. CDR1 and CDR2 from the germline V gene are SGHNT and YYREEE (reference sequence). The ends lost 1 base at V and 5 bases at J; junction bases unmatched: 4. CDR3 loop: CASSLMGQGDNEQFF. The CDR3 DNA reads TGTGCCAGCAGCTTGATGGGACAGGGCGACAATGAGCAGTTCTTC.

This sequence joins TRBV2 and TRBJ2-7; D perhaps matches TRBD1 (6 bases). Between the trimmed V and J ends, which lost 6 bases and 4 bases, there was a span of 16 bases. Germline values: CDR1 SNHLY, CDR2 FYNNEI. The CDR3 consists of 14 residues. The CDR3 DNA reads TGTGCCAGCAGGGGGGCCGTGGGAGATTACGAGCAGTACTTC. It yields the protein CASRGAVGDYEQYF.

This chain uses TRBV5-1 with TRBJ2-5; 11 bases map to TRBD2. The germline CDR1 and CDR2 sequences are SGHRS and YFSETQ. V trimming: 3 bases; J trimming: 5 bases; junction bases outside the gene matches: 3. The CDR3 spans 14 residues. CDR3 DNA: TGCGCCAGCAGCTCTGGGACTAGCGGTGAGACCCAGTACTTC. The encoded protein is CASSSGTSGETQYF.

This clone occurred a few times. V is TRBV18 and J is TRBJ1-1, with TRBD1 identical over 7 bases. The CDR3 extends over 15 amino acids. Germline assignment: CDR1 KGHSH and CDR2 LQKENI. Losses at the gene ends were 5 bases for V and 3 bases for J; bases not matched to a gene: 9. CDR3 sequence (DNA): TGTGCCAGCTCAACGACAGGGACCGAATACACTGAAGCTTTCTTT. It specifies CASSTTGTEYTEAFF. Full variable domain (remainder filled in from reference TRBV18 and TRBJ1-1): NAGVMQNPRHLVRRRGQEARLRCSPMKGHSHVYWYRQLPEEGLKFMVYLQKENIIDESGMPKERFSAEFPKEGPSILRIQQVVRGDSAAYFCASSTTGTEYTEAFFGQGTRLTVV.

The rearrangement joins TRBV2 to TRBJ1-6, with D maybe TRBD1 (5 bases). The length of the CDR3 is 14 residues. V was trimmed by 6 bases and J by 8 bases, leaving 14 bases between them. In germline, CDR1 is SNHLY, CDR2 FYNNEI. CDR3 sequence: CASRLTAGDSPLHF. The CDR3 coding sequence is TGTGCCAGCAGACTCACGGCGGGGGATTCACCCCTCCACTTT.

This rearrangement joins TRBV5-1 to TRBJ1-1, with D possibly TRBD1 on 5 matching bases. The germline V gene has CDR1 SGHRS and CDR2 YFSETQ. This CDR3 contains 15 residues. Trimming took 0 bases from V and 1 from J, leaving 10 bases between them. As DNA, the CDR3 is TGCGCCAGCAGCTTGGGTCTGGGGCCGAACACTGAAGCTTTCTTT. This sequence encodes CASSLGLGPNTEAFF.

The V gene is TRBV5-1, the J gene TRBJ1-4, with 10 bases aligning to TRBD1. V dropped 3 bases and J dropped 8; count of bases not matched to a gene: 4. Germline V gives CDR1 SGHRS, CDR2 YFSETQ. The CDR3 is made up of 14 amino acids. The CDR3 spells CASSYGTGAEKLFF. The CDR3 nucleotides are TGCGCCAGCAGCTACGGGACAGGGGCGGAAAAACTGTTTTTT.